These T cell receptor beta chains were read from a single sample in a study of T-cell reconstitution after alpha-beta-depleted transplantation in children. TCRdb called the PCR reads again in MiXCR, with one record for every CDR3 protein. The sample records a few hundred thousand distinct CDR3 sequences, around a tenth being singletons. The sample was PBMCs from the stem cell graft donor, taken from the stem cell graft. All receptors come from a human donor who donated a stem cell graft to a child with acute lymphoblastic leukemia. CDR3s include the opening cysteine and the closing phenylalanine or tryptophan. D genes are given only for firm matches. Clone size is not always given. Where it is, it says once, few, many or a class for expanded clones.

j_gene: TRBJ1-2; abundance: few; d_gene: NA; v_gene: TRBV12-3/TRBV12-4; CDR3aa: CASSQATGPSSYTF; CDR3nt: TGTGCCAGCAGTCAAGCTACAGGGCCGTCTTCCTACACCTTC
j_gene: TRBJ1-2; abundance: few; d_gene: NA; v_gene: TRBV4-3; CDR3aa: CASSQELGRGGDYGYTF; CDR3nt: TGCGCCAGCAGCCAAGAATTGGGGAGGGGGGGAGACTATGGCTACACCTTC
j_gene: TRBJ2-1; abundance: few; d_gene: TRBD2; v_gene: TRBV4-1; CDR3aa: CASSQASGVNNEQFF; CDR3nt: TGCGCCAGCAGCCAAGCCAGCGGGGTGAACAATGAGCAGTTCTTC
j_gene: TRBJ2-1; abundance: few; d_gene: NA; v_gene: TRBV27; CDR3aa: CASSTLGGDEQFF; CDR3nt: TGTGCCAGCAGTACCCTTGGTGGGGATGAGCAGTTCTTC
j_gene: TRBJ2-1; abundance: NA; d_gene: TRBD1; v_gene: TRBV7-9; CDR3aa: CASSLAFRGRRNEQFF; CDR3nt: TGTGCCAGCAGCTTAGCGTTTAGGGGGCGCCGCAATGAGCAGTTCTTC
j_gene: TRBJ2-7; abundance: NA; d_gene: NA; v_gene: TRBV20-1; CDR3aa: CSARSPQGTYEQYF; CDR3nt: TGCAGTGCTAGATCCCCACAAGGGACCTACGAGCAGTACTTC
j_gene: TRBJ2-7; abundance: few; d_gene: NA; v_gene: TRBV12-3/TRBV12-4; CDR3aa: CASSSPTGPEQYF; CDR3nt: TGTGCCAGCAGTTCTCCTACGGGACCCGAGCAGTACTTC
j_gene: TRBJ2-3; abundance: NA; d_gene: TRBD2; v_gene: TRBV28; CDR3aa: CASRLIEGLAGGMVGDTQYF; CDR3nt: TGTGCCAGCAGACTAATTGAGGGACTAGCGGGAGGGATGGTAGGAGATACGCAGTATTTT
j_gene: TRBJ2-5; abundance: NA; d_gene: TRBD1; v_gene: TRBV28; CDR3aa: CASSLDGTGYQETQYF; CDR3nt: TGTGCCAGCAGTTTAGATGGGACAGGGTATCAAGAGACCCAGTACTTC
j_gene: TRBJ1-1; abundance: few; d_gene: NA; v_gene: TRBV12-3/TRBV12-4; CDR3aa: CASTSYTEAFF; CDR3nt: TGTGCCAGCACCTCGTACACTGAAGCTTTCTTT
j_gene: TRBJ1-2; abundance: many; d_gene: NA; v_gene: TRBV12-3/TRBV12-4; CDR3aa: CASSFEEMSYGYTF; CDR3nt: TGTGCCAGCAGTTTTGAGGAGATGAGCTATGGCTACACCTTC
j_gene: TRBJ1-4; abundance: NA; d_gene: NA; v_gene: TRBV4-1; CDR3aa: CASSRSLSNEKLFF; CDR3nt: TGCGCCAGCAGCCGCAGTTTAAGTAATGAAAAACTGTTTTTT
j_gene: TRBJ2-1; abundance: many; d_gene: NA; v_gene: TRBV11-3; CDR3aa: CASSLVQRGRNSYNEQFF; CDR3nt: TGTGCCAGCAGCTTGGTACAGCGTGGACGAAACTCCTACAATGAGCAGTTCTTC
j_gene: TRBJ2-1; abundance: NA; d_gene: NA; v_gene: TRBV20-1; CDR3aa: CSATRLVSYNEQFF; CDR3nt: TGCAGTGCTACACGACTAGTCTCCTACAATGAGCAGTTCTTC
j_gene: TRBJ2-3; abundance: NA; d_gene: TRBD2; v_gene: TRBV27; CDR3aa: CASSLQGLAGLPPTDTQYF; CDR3nt: TGTGCCAGCAGTTTACAGGGACTAGCGGGTTTACCCCCCACAGATACGCAGTATTTT
j_gene: TRBJ1-2; abundance: many; d_gene: NA; v_gene: TRBV20-1; CDR3aa: CSAGRGGLDYGYTF; CDR3nt: TGCAGTGCCGGCAGAGGGGGATTGGACTATGGCTACACCTTC
j_gene: TRBJ1-1; abundance: many; d_gene: NA; v_gene: TRBV6-2/TRBV6-3; CDR3aa: CASSQSGVMNTEAFF; CDR3nt: TGTGCCAGCAGTCAATCAGGGGTGATGAACACTGAAGCTTTCTTT
j_gene: TRBJ2-1; abundance: NA; d_gene: TRBD2; v_gene: TRBV7-3; CDR3aa: CASSSGGMRNEQFF; CDR3nt: TGTGCCAGCAGCTCGGGGGGAATGAGGAATGAGCAGTTCTTC
j_gene: TRBJ2-3; abundance: many; d_gene: NA; v_gene: TRBV15; CDR3aa: CATSRDPAGNTDTQYF; CDR3nt: TGTGCCACCAGCAGAGATCCGGCGGGAAACACAGATACGCAGTATTTT
j_gene: TRBJ2-5; abundance: NA; d_gene: NA; v_gene: TRBV12-3/TRBV12-4; CDR3aa: CASSLARGQWGETQYF; CDR3nt: TGTGCCAGCAGTTTAGCGAGAGGACAGTGGGGAGAGACCCAGTACTTC
j_gene: TRBJ1-4; abundance: NA; d_gene: NA; v_gene: TRBV7-2; CDR3aa: CASSYTGREKLFF; CDR3nt: TGTGCCAGCAGCTATACAGGGCGGGAAAAACTGTTTTTT
j_gene: TRBJ1-1; abundance: many; d_gene: NA; v_gene: TRBV18; CDR3aa: CASSPDAVMNTEAFF; CDR3nt: TGTGCCAGCTCACCGGATGCAGTCATGAACACTGAAGCTTTCTTT
j_gene: TRBJ2-4; abundance: many; d_gene: NA; v_gene: TRBV28; CDR3aa: CASSLSNSGTRNIQYF; CDR3nt: TGTGCCAGCAGCTTGAGTAACTCCGGGACCCGAAACATTCAGTACTTC
j_gene: TRBJ2-5; abundance: many; d_gene: TRBD1; v_gene: TRBV7-9; CDR3aa: CASSFPSRQGARETQYF; CDR3nt: TGTGCCAGCAGTTTTCCTTCCCGACAGGGGGCTCGAGAGACCCAGTACTTC
j_gene: TRBJ2-3; abundance: many; d_gene: NA; v_gene: TRBV12-3/TRBV12-4; CDR3aa: CASSFTRSTDTQYF; CDR3nt: TGTGCCAGCAGTTTTACACGCAGCACAGATACGCAGTATTTT
j_gene: TRBJ1-5; abundance: NA; d_gene: TRBD1; v_gene: TRBV7-8; CDR3aa: CASSLRDRVPQHF; CDR3nt: TGTGCCAGCAGCTTACGGGACAGGGTGCCCCAGCATTTT
j_gene: TRBJ1-2; abundance: NA; d_gene: NA; v_gene: TRBV7-2; CDR3aa: CASSLEEGSYGYTF; CDR3nt: TGTGCCAGCAGCTTAGAGGAGGGGTCTTATGGCTACACCTTC
j_gene: TRBJ2-5; abundance: NA; d_gene: TRBD1; v_gene: TRBV6-5; CDR3aa: CASSYSDRGPGTQYF; CDR3nt: TGTGCCAGCAGTTACTCGGACAGGGGACCCGGGACCCAGTACTTC
j_gene: TRBJ2-5; abundance: few; d_gene: TRBD2; v_gene: TRBV11-1; CDR3aa: CASSPRPRTSGSGMRETQYF; CDR3nt: TGTGCCAGCAGCCCTAGGCCTCGGACTAGCGGGAGCGGGATGCGAGAGACCCAGTACTTC
j_gene: TRBJ1-5; abundance: NA; d_gene: NA; v_gene: TRBV7-9; CDR3aa: CASSDKGLISNQPQHF; CDR3nt: TGTGCCAGCAGCGATAAAGGACTGATTAGCAATCAGCCCCAGCATTTT
j_gene: TRBJ1-2; abundance: NA; d_gene: NA; v_gene: TRBV20-1; CDR3aa: CSARSRPGYGYTF; CDR3nt: TGCAGTGCTAGAAGTCGCCCCGGGTATGGCTACACCTTC
j_gene: TRBJ2-7; abundance: NA; d_gene: TRBD1; v_gene: TRBV7-2; CDR3aa: CASSLAGTAYEQYF; CDR3nt: TGTGCCAGCAGCTTAGCGGGGACAGCCTACGAGCAGTACTTC
j_gene: TRBJ2-1; abundance: few; d_gene: NA; v_gene: TRBV6-1; CDR3aa: CASSPPGPPNEQFF; CDR3nt: TGTGCCAGCAGCCCCCCGGGACCCCCGAATGAGCAGTTCTTC
j_gene: TRBJ2-2; abundance: NA; d_gene: NA; v_gene: TRBV29-1; CDR3aa: CSVEKTIAGELFF; CDR3nt: TGCAGCGTTGAGAAAACGATCGCCGGGGAGCTGTTTTTT
j_gene: TRBJ2-7; abundance: NA; d_gene: NA; v_gene: TRBV25-1; CDR3aa: CASSEPGALYEQYF; CDR3nt: TGTGCCAGCAGTGAGCCCGGGGCCCTCTACGAGCAGTACTTC
j_gene: TRBJ1-5; abundance: few; d_gene: NA; v_gene: TRBV28; CDR3aa: CASCYGRQPQHF; CDR3nt: TGTGCCAGCTGCTATGGGAGGCAGCCCCAGCATTTT
j_gene: TRBJ1-1; abundance: many; d_gene: NA; v_gene: TRBV29-1; CDR3aa: CSVADAKNTEAFF; CDR3nt: TGCAGCGTTGCCGACGCGAAGAACACTGAAGCTTTCTTT
j_gene: TRBJ1-5; abundance: few; d_gene: NA; v_gene: TRBV20-1; CDR3aa: CSAQGPRSNQPQHF; CDR3nt: TGCAGTGCTCAGGGGCCGAGAAGCAATCAGCCCCAGCATTTT
j_gene: TRBJ2-7; abundance: few; d_gene: TRBD2; v_gene: TRBV12-3/TRBV12-4; CDR3aa: CASSSRTSGGPYEQYF; CDR3nt: TGTGCCAGCAGCTCTCGAACTAGCGGAGGACCCTACGAGCAGTACTTC
j_gene: TRBJ2-7; abundance: many; d_gene: NA; v_gene: TRBV4-1; CDR3aa: CASSSRDSPAQYF; CDR3nt: TGCGCCAGCAGCTCCCGGGACTCCCCCGCGCAGTACTTC
j_gene: TRBJ2-5; abundance: few; d_gene: NA; v_gene: TRBV11-1; CDR3aa: CASGWTDLTHPYQETQYF; CDR3nt: TGTGCCAGCGGGTGGACAGATCTGACGCACCCGTACCAAGAGACCCAGTACTTC